The 10 T cell receptor beta chains listed next were all sequenced from one sample in a study of blood T cell repertoires in COVID-19. Profiling relied on immunoSEQ multiplex PCR, and the TCRdb table lists in-frame clones only, not all of them. The sample yields approximately 40,000 clones, around 90% seen once. The sequencing input was peripheral blood. All receptors come from an elderly woman in a cohort sampled during active or convalescent COVID-19.

The rearrangement joins TRBV9 to TRBJ2-5; 8 bases fit TRBD2. The CDR3 length is 15 residues. Germline V lookup: CDR1 SGDLS, CDR2 YYNGEE. V was pared by 4 bases and J by 2 bases, with 7 bases of the junction left unmatched. This CDR3 reads CASSPSGSWQETQYF. CDR3 DNA: TGTGCCAGCAGCCCGAGCGGGAGTTGGCAAGAGACCCAGTACTTC.

V gene TRBV9 combines with J gene TRBJ2-1; 8 bases are a match to TRBD2. Germline CDR1 reads SGDLS; CDR2 reads YYNGEE. This CDR3 has 16 residues. Trimming at V came to 0 bases and at J to 9 bases, leaving 11 bases not matched to a gene. DNA of the CDR3: TGTGCCAGCAGCGTAGGACTAGCGCAGGAAGTACGTGAGCAGTTCTTC. It specifies CASSVGLAQEVREQFF. The complete variable domain, with remaining parts taken from reference TRBV9 and TRBJ2-1, reads DSGVTQTPKHLITATGQRVTLRCSPRSGDLSVYWYQQSLDQGLQFLIQYYNGEERAKGNILERFSAQQFPDLHSELNLSSLELGDSALYFCASSVGLAQEVREQFFGPGTRLTVL.

This chain joins TRBV5-4 and TRBJ2-7, with 9 bases fitting TRBD1. Germline CDR1 SGHNT, CDR2 YYREEE (reference sequence). The trim removed 4 bases at V and 5 bases at J, leaving 10 bases unmatched. The CDR3 runs to 15 residues. CDR3 protein: CASSPFTGGMNEQYF. The DNA for the CDR3 is TGTGCCAGCAGCCCGTTCACAGGGGGCATGAACGAGCAGTACTTC.

V usage is TRBV12-3 or TRBV12-4 and J usage is TRBJ1-5; D remains unclear. With 3 bases removed from V and 5 bases from J, the gap between germline ends came to 8 bases. The length of the CDR3 is 13 residues. CDR3: CASSFGVDQPQHF. The CDR3, as DNA: TGTGCCAGCAGTTTCGGGGTAGATCAGCCCCAGCATTTT.

This clone was counted only a few times. The chain uses TRBV28 and TRBJ1-5, with no clear D. The CDR3 has 16 residues. CDR1 MDHEN and CDR2 SYDVKM come from the germline V gene. Trimming removed 1 base at V and 0 bases at J, with 10 bases between. CDR3 amino acids: CASSLLRENSNQPQHF. The CDR3 DNA is TGTGCCAGCAGTTTATTACGGGAAAATAGCAATCAGCCCCAGCATTTT.

Details on this clone: Different DNA sequences within this sample yield the same CDR3. The chain recombines TRBV18 with TRBJ1-5, with unresolved D. Germline V gene data show CDR1 as KGHSH and CDR2 as LQKENI. The length of the CDR3 is 13 residues. The ends were cut back, 3 bases at V and 5 bases at J, with 8 bases in the middle. The CDR3 is CASSPTRDQPQHF. In DNA, the CDR3 is TGTGCCAGCTCACCCACTCGGGATCAGCCCCAGCATTTT.

The chain carries TRBV11-1 and TRBJ2-5; 9 bases map to TRBD2. The germline gives CDR1 SGHAT, CDR2 FQDESV (reference sequence). The CDR3 is made up of 14 amino acids. Unmatched junction bases numbered 3, after V lost 5 bases and J lost 2 bases. The CDR3: CASSHTSGQETQYF. As DNA, the CDR3 is TGTGCCAGCAGCCATACTAGCGGGCAAGAGACCCAGTACTTC.

This sequence joins TRBV6-5 and TRBJ2-7; 7 positions match TRBD2. J lost 3 bases, V lost 7 bases, and 12 bases had no gene match. There are 15 residues in the CDR3. Germline V CDR1 and CDR2: MNHEY, SVGAGI. CDR3 nucleotides: TGTGCCAGCACCGGCCCTAGCGGAAAAAACTACGAGCAGTACTTC. Translation: CASTGPSGKNYEQYF.

The chain joins TRBV18 to TRBJ1-5, with TRBD1 matching over 9 bases. With V trimmed by 4 bases and J by 4 bases, 8 bases remained unmatched. Germline loops: CDR1 KGHSH, CDR2 LQKENI. The CDR3 is 16 amino acids. The DNA for the CDR3 is TGTGCCAGCTCACTGGGACAGGGTCTAGGGAATCAGCCCCAGCATTTT. The encoded protein is CASSLGQGLGNQPQHF.

The rearrangement joins TRBV27 to TRBJ2-1; 7 nucleotides match TRBD2. The ends lost 1 base at V and 7 bases at J; junction bases unmatched: 10. This CDR3 has 16 residues. The germline gives CDR1 MNHEY, CDR2 SMNVEV (reference sequence). As DNA, the CDR3 is TGTGCCAGCAGTTTATTTTCCCGGGAGGTGATTAATGAGCAGTTCTTC. Translation gives CASSLFSREVINEQFF.